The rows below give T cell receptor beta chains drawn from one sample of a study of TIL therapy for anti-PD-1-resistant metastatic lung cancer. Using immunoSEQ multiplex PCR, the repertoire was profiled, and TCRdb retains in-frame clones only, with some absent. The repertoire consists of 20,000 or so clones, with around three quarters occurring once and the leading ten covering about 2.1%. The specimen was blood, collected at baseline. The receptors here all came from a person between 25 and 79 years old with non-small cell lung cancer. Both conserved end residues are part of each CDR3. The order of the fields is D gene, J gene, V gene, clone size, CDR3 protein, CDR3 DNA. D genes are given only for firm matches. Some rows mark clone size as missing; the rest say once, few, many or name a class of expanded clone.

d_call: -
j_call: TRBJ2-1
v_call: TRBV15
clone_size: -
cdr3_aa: CATSSIRDNEQFF
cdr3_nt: TGTGCCACCAGCAGCATACGAGACAATGAGCAGTTCTTC

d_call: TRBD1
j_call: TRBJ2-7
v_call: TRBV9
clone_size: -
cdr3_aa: CASSVADRGYEQYF
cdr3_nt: TGTGCCAGCAGCGTAGCTGACAGGGGTTACGAGCAGTACTTC

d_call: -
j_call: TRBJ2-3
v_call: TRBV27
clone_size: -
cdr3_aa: CASKRKEITDTQYF
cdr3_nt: TGTGCCAGCAAACGCAAAGAAATCACAGATACGCAGTATTTT

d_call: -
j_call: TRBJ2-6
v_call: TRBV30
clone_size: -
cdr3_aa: CAWTQISGANVLTF
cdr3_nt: TGTGCCTGGACGCAGATCTCTGGGGCCAACGTCCTGACTTTC

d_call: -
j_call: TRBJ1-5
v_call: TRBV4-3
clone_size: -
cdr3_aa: CASSQDIRVSNQPQHF
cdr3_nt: TGCGCCAGCAGCCAAGATATCAGGGTTAGCAATCAGCCCCAGCATTTT

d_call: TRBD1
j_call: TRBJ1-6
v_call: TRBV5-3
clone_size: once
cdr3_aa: CARSSGATGGLSYNSPLHF
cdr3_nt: TGTGCCAGAAGCTCAGGAGCGACAGGGGGCCTCTCCTATAATTCACCCCTCCACTTT

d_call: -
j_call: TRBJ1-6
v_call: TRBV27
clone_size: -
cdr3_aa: CASKAGTESGSPLHF
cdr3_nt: TGTGCCAGCAAAGCGGGAACAGAGAGCGGTTCACCCCTCCACTTT

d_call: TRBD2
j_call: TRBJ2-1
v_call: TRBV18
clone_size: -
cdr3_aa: CASSLLAGVDEQFF
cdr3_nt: TGTGCCAGCTCACTTCTAGCGGGGGTCGATGAGCAGTTCTTC

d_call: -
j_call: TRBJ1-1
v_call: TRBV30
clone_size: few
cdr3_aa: CAWSGSMLRSTEAFF
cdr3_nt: TGTGCCTGGAGTGGAAGTATGTTACGGAGCACTGAAGCTTTCTTT

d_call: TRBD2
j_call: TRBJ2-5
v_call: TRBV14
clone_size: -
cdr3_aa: CASSQRTSGRTTQYF
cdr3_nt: TGTGCCAGCAGCCAGAGGACTAGCGGGAGGACGACCCAGTACTTC

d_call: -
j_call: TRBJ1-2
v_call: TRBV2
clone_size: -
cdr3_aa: CASSDGRGNGYTF
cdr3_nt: TGTGCCAGCAGTGACGGCCGGGGAAATGGCTACACCTTC

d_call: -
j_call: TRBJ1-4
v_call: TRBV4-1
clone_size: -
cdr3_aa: CASSRGTAREKLFF
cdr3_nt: TGCGCCAGCAGCCGCGGGACTGCCCGTGAAAAACTGTTTTTT

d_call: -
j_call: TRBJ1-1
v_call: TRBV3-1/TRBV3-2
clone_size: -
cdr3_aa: CASSQVTGRDAAFF
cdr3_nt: TGTGCCAGCAGCCAAGTGACAGGAAGGGACGCGGCTTTCTTT

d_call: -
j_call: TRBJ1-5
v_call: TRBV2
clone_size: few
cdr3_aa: CASSAAGTSNQPQHF
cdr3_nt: TGTGCCAGCAGTGCGGCAGGGACAAGCAATCAGCCCCAGCATTTT